This TCR beta chain emerged from a study of blood T cell repertoires in COVID-19. Study information: Sample material is recorded as cDNA or gDNA derived from T cells, B-cell-depleted T cells, or PBMCs.

TCRdb's copy holds only in-frame clones and misses some; the assay was immunoSEQ multiplex PCR. The data contain about 190,000 clones, 84% of them singletons. CDR1 SGHNT and CDR2 YENEEA come from the germline V gene. Trimming at V came to 1 base and at J to 9 bases, leaving 6 bases not matched to a gene. This CDR3 spans 14 amino acids. The sequenced sample was peripheral blood. This clonotype was obtained from a woman in her 70s with active or convalescent COVID-19. The rearrangement uses TRBV11-3 and TRBJ2-1; the match to TRBD2 covers 7 bases. CDR3 in DNA: TGTGCCAGCAGCTTAGGTGGGAGGGAGGGTGAGCAGTTCTTC. This translates into CASSLGGREGEQFF.